Only a few counts were recorded for the clone carrying this T cell receptor beta chain. The sample is drawn from a study of OX40 agonist ivuxolimab in advanced cancers. Baseline, cycle 4 day 1, and cycle 7 day 1 were the blood sampling points. Using immunoSEQ multiplex PCR, the repertoire was profiled, and TCRdb retains in-frame clones only, with some absent. The profile shows about 82,000 clones, approximately 85% of them singletons. Germline assignment: CDR1 DFQATT and CDR2 SNEGSKA (reference sequence). Trimming took 6 bases from V and 9 from J, leaving 14 bases between them. This CDR3 is 11 amino acids long.

The material sequenced was CD4+ or CD8+ T cells sorted from blood, taken in a trial of the OX40 agonist ivuxolimab. The chain carries TRBV20-1 and TRBJ1-1; D not certain. The TCR originated in an adult with an advanced solid tumor such as melanoma, head and neck, liver or kidney cancer. The CDR3 nucleotides are TGCAGTGCCCCACGACGGAGCAAAGCTTTCTTT. Protein sequence: CSAPRRSKAFF.